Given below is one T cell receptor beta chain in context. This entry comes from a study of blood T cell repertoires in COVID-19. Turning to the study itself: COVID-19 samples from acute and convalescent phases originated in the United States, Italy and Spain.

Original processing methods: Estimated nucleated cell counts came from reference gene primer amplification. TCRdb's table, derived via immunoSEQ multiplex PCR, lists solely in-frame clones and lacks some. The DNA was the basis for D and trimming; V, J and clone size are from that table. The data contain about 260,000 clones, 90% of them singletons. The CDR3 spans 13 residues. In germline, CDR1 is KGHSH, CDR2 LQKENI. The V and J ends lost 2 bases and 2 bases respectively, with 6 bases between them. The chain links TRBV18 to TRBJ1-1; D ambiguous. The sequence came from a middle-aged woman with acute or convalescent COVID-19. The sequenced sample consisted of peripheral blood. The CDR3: CASSPWANTEAFF. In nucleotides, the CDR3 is TGTGCCAGCTCACCATGGGCTAACACTGAAGCTTTCTTT.